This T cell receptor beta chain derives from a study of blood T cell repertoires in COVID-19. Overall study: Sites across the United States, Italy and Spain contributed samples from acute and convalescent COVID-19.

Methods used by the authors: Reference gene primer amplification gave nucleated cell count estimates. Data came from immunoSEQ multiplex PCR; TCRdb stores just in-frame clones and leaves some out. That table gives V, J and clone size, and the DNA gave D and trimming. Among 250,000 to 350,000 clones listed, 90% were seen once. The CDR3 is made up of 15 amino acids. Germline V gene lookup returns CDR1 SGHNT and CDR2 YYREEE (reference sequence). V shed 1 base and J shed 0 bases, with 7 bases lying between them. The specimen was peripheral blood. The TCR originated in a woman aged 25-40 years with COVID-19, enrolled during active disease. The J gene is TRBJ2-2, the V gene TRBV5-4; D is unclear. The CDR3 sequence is CASSLMTPNTGELFF. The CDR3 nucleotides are TGTGCCAGCAGCTTGATGACACCGAACACCGGGGAGCTGTTTTTT.